Listed below are T cell receptor beta chains from one sample, sequenced in a study of blood T cell repertoires in COVID-19. Profiling relied on immunoSEQ multiplex PCR, and the TCRdb table lists in-frame clones only, not all of them. This table has about 150,000 clones, 75% to 90% appearing once. Sequencing was performed on peripheral blood. These receptors all stem from a man aged 55 to 70 with acute or convalescent COVID-19. Each CDR3 is given with its conserved first and last residue. D genes are given only for firm matches. Not every row has a clone size; where given, it reads once, few, many or a size class.

v_gene,j_gene,len,abundance,d_gene,CDR3aa,CDR3nt
TRBV7-7,TRBJ2-5,16,NA,TRBD2,CASSQGGTSGRETQYF,TGTGCTAGCAGCCAGGGGGGGACTAGCGGGAGAGAGACCCAGTACTTC
TRBV4-1,TRBJ1-3,16,NA,NA,CASSQQQGSSGNTIYF,TGCGCCAGCAGCCAACAACAGGGCTCCTCTGGAAACACCATATATTTT
TRBV28,TRBJ2-3,14,few,TRBD1,CASSLPTGGAGQYF,TGTGCCAGCAGTTTACCCACAGGGGGCGCGGGGCAGTATTTT
TRBV4-3,TRBJ2-1,16,NA,NA,CASSQTWGTTYNEQFF,TGCGCCAGCAGCCAGACCTGGGGCACCACCTACAATGAGCAGTTCTTC
TRBV6-2/TRBV6-3,TRBJ1-5,16,few,TRBD1,CASSSRQGRLAQPQHF,TGTGCCAGCAGCTCCAGACAGGGGAGGTTGGCTCAGCCCCAGCATTTT
TRBV28,TRBJ2-7,15,NA,TRBD1,CASSLYGQGSSGQYF,TGTGCCAGCAGTTTATACGGACAGGGTTCAAGCGGGCAGTACTTC
TRBV18,TRBJ2-2,19,NA,TRBD2,CASSISGTSGTLNTGELFF,TGTGCCAGCTCAATCTCCGGGACTAGCGGGACCTTGAACACCGGGGAGCTGTTTTTT
TRBV24-1,TRBJ2-3,15,few,TRBD2,CATSGFRGGTDTQYF,TGTGCCACCAGTGGATTCCGGGGGGGTACAGATACGCAGTATTTT
TRBV7-8,TRBJ1-6,15,NA,TRBD1,CASSPLQGNNSPLHF,TGTGCCAGCAGCCCCCTACAGGGGAATAATTCACCCCTCCACTTT
TRBV7-2,TRBJ1-6,15,NA,NA,CASSSGRGSNSPLHF,TGTGCCAGCAGCTCGGGGAGGGGATCTAATTCACCCCTCCACTTT
TRBV19,TRBJ1-6,16,once,NA,CASSIQGDSYNSPLHF,TGTGCCAGTAGTATACAGGGCGACTCCTATAATTCACCCCTCCACTTT
TRBV4-1,TRBJ1-2,16,few,TRBD1,CASSRNEQGADYGYTF,TGCGCCAGCAGCCGGAACGAACAGGGGGCGGACTATGGCTACACCTTC
TRBV12-3/TRBV12-4,TRBJ1-2,13,NA,NA,CAAGTRAKRGYTF,TGTGCCGCGGGGACCAGGGCAAAGAGGGGCTACACCTTC
TRBV19,TRBJ1-1,13,once,TRBD1,CASRPTGGTEAFF,TGTGCCAGTAGGCCTACAGGGGGCACTGAAGCTTTCTTT
TRBV5-5,TRBJ1-4,15,NA,NA,CASRLRGATNEKLFF,TGTGCCAGCAGACTTCGGGGAGCAACTAATGAAAAACTGTTTTTT
TRBV5-4,TRBJ2-7,15,few,TRBD2,CASSPGASGSYEQYF,TGTGCCAGCAGCCCTGGGGCTAGCGGCTCCTACGAGCAGTACTTC
TRBV28,TRBJ2-7,12,NA,NA,CASSPSNYEQYF,TGTGCCAGCAGTCCCTCTAATTACGAGCAGTACTTC
TRBV7-2,TRBJ2-3,16,NA,TRBD2,CASSFGGTSVADTQYF,TGTGCCAGCAGCTTCGGAGGGACTAGCGTAGCAGATACGCAGTATTTT
TRBV6-5,TRBJ2-5,14,once,NA,CASRGRLAQETQYF,TGTGCCAGCAGGGGGCGATTGGCCCAAGAGACCCAGTACTTC
TRBV7-6,TRBJ1-2,15,NA,NA,CASSLAKSANYGYTF,TGTGCCAGCAGCTTAGCGAAGTCGGCTAACTATGGCTACACCTTC
TRBV7-2,TRBJ1-3,16,NA,NA,CASSPRGGGRGNTIYF,TGTGCCAGCAGCCCCCGGGGGGGCGGGCGGGGAAACACCATATATTTT
TRBV5-1,TRBJ2-2,16,NA,TRBD2,CASSPSGLGMAGELFF,TGCGCCAGCAGCCCTTCCGGACTAGGGATGGCCGGGGAGCTGTTTTTT
TRBV7-9,TRBJ1-2,16,once,NA,CASSFTPLQSNYGYTF,TGTGCCAGCAGCTTCACCCCCCTACAGTCCAACTATGGCTACACCTTC
TRBV6-2/TRBV6-3,TRBJ2-1,16,NA,TRBD1,CASSYEFGQENNEQFF,TGTGCCAGCAGTTATGAGTTCGGACAGGAGAACAATGAGCAGTTCTTC
TRBV10-3,TRBJ2-7,16,NA,TRBD2,CAISDPTGTTPYEQYF,TGTGCCATCAGTGACCCGACGGGGACTACACCCTACGAGCAGTACTTC
TRBV10-1,TRBJ2-5,13,few,TRBD1,CAKPGQSQETQYF,TGCGCCAAGCCGGGACAGAGCCAAGAGACCCAGTACTTC
TRBV7-9,TRBJ2-6,15,few,NA,CASSLRSSGANVLTF,TGTGCCAGCAGCTTAAGGAGCTCTGGGGCCAACGTCCTGACTTTC
TRBV6-6,TRBJ2-7,15,NA,TRBD1,CASSPGTGGIYEQYF,TGTGCCAGCAGTCCCGGGACAGGGGGCATCTACGAGCAGTACTTC
TRBV5-6,TRBJ1-2,13,few,NA,CASSLAGSYGYTF,TGTGCCAGCAGCTTGGCAGGGTCCTATGGCTACACCTTC
TRBV7-2,TRBJ2-2,13,NA,TRBD2,CASSGSMAGELFF,TGTGCCTCCAGCGGGAGTATGGCCGGGGAGCTGTTTTTT
TRBV3-1/TRBV3-2,TRBJ2-5,20,NA,TRBD2,CASSQEGATSGANLQETQYF,TGTGCCAGCAGCCAAGAGGGAGCGACTAGCGGGGCGAACCTCCAAGAGACCCAGTACTTC
TRBV6-1,TRBJ2-7,14,NA,NA,CASSDPRASYEQYF,TGTGCCAGCAGTGATCCGCGGGCCTCCTACGAGCAGTACTTC
TRBV18,TRBJ1-6,13,few,NA,CASSRSRNSPLHF,TGTGCCAGCTCACGCTCTAGGAATTCACCCCTCCACTTT